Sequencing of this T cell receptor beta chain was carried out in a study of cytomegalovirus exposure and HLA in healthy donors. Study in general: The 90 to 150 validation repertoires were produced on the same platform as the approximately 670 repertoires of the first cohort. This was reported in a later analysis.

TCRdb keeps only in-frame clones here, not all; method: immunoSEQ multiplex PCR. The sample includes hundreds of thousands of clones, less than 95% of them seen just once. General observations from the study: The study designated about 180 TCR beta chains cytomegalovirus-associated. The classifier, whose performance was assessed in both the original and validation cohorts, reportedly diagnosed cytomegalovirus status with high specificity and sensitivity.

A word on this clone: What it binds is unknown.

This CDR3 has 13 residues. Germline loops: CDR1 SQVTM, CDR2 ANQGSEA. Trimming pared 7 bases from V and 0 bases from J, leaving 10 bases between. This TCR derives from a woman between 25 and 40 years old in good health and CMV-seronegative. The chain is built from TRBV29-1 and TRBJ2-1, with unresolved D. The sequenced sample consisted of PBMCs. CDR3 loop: CSGHSSSYNEQFF. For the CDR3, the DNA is TGCAGCGGACACTCGAGCTCCTACAATGAGCAGTTCTTC.